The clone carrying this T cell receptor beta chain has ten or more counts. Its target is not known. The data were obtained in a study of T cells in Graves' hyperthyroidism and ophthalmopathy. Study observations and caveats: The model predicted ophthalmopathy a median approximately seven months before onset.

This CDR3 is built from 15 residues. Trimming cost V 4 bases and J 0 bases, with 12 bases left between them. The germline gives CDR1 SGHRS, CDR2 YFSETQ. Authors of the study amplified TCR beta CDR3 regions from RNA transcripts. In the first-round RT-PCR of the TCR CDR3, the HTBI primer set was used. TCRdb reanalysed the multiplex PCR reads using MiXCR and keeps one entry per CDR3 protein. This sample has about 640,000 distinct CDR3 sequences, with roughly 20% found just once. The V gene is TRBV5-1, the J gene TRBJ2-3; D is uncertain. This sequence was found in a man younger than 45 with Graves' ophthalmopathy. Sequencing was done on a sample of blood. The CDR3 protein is CASSQIGDSTDTQYF. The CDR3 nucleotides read TGCGCCAGCAGCCAGATCGGAGATAGCACAGATACGCAGTATTTT.